This T cell receptor beta chain was documented in a study of T cell responses to AZD1222 COVID-19 vaccine. The germline V gene has CDR1 SGHVS and CDR2 FQNEAQ. With 4 bases clipped from V and 2 bases from J, the junction kept 10 bases outside the gene matches. The length of the CDR3 is 17 residues. The table came from immunoSEQ multiplex PCR; TCRdb's copy has only in-frame clones and leaves some out. Here the sample spans around 140,000 clones, 85% being singletons. Here the sequenced sample was peripheral blood, taken 28 days after the second dose of the MenACWY control vaccine. This chain joins TRBV7-8 and TRBJ2-3; 9 nucleotides align to TRBD1. The receptor's source is an adult who received the MenACWY meningococcal vaccine as a control. In DNA, the CDR3 is TGTGCCAGCAGCTCGCGGACAGGGGCTTTGATCACAGATACGCAGTATTTT. Translated, it gives CASSSRTGALITDTQYF.